This TCR beta chain was sequenced for a study of T cell repertoires in cytomegalovirus infection. Study details: Based on public TCR beta signatures, there were indications of CMV infection and of a matching HLA type. Study-wide points: Dominant in the ex vivo response were TCR beta clonotypes restricted by HLA-C and specific for CMV.

MiXCR was run by TCRdb on the reads, yielding one entry per CDR3 protein. The sample yields about 770,000 distinct CDR3 sequences, under 35% seen once. Concerning this clonotype: Its specificity is not known.

The receptor comes from a human donor in good health (CMV status not recorded). Some clones in this sample may be carry-over from other donors' samples. Source: cultured CD8+ T cells from PBMCs, taken from culture after CMV antigen stimulation.

DNA for the CDR3: TGTGCCAGCAGCTCCTGGGCCTACGAGCAGTACTTC. Protein sequence: CASSSWAYEQYF. The chain employs TRBV7-9 and TRBJ2-7, with no clear D. The CDR3 has 12 residues. Germline CDR1 reads SEHNR; CDR2 reads FQNEAQ (reference sequence). Trimming left V 4 bases short and J 2 bases short, with 6 bases between.